The 3 T cell receptor beta chains presented below share a single source sample, sequenced in a study of shared clonotypes between healthy human individuals. Here immunoSEQ multiplex PCR was the method, and the copy in TCRdb shows in-frame clones only, minus some. The repertoire holds about a million clones, with 77% as singletons. The sequencing sample was made of memory CD4+ T cells from PBMCs. Noted subset: CD45RA-negative fraction. The source of these receptors is a man younger than 35 in good health. Some clones in this sample may be carry-over from other donors' samples.

This clone has ten or more counts. The V call is TRBV9, the J call TRBJ2-5, with a tentative D call TRBD2 (6 bases). The CDR3 is 14 amino acids. V was clipped by 0 bases and J by 5 bases, with 11 bases between them. The germline CDR1 and CDR2 sequences are SGDLS and YYNGEE. The CDR3 DNA follows: TGTGCCAGCAGCGTAGAACTCGGGAGTGAGACCCAGTACTTC. Translation: CASSVELGSETQYF.

CDR3 nucleotides: TGCGCCAGCAGCTTGGCCACGGGGGGTCCAGATACGCAGTATTTT. Amino acid sequence: CASSLATGGPDTQYF. V and J are TRBV5-1 and TRBJ2-3, with 7 bases matching TRBD2. Losses at the gene ends were 0 bases for V and 4 bases for J; bases not matched to a gene: 5. This CDR3 spans 15 amino acids. The germline V gene has CDR1 SGHRS and CDR2 YFSETQ. Using reference TRBV5-1 and TRBJ2-3 for the parts outside the CDR3, the full variable domain is KAGVTQTPRYLIKTRGQQVTLSCSPISGHRSVSWYQQTPGQGLQFLFEYFSETQRNKGNFPGRFSGRQFSNSRSEMNVSTLELGDSALYLCASSLATGGPDTQYFGPGTRLTVL.

This clone came up once. V gene TRBV7-3 combines with J gene TRBJ1-2; 7 bases match TRBD1. Trimming cost V 5 bases and J 3 bases; bases outside gene matches: 12. The CDR3 has 16 residues. Germline CDR1 SGHTA, CDR2 FQGTGA. The CDR3 DNA reads TGTGCCAGCAGCCCCGGTTCCGGGACAGAGCACTATGGCTACACCTTC. It yields the protein CASSPGSGTEHYGYTF. The variable domain in full, with the rest retrieved from reference TRBV7-3 and TRBJ1-2, is GAGVSQTPSNKVTEKGKYVELRCDPISGHTALYWYRQSLGQGPEFLIYFQGTGAADDSGLPNDRFFAVRPEGSVSTLKIQRTERGDSAVYLCASSPGSGTEHYGYTFGSGTRLTVV.